Given below is one T cell receptor beta chain in context. The antigen is not known. The sample belongs to a study of spatial heterogeneity in lung cancer. Across the whole study: Detected sequences consistently included more beta-chain ones than alpha-chain ones. Correlation of TCR transcript counts in tumor regions with a T cell module score from matched bulk RNA-seq was strong.

A single record per CDR3 protein comes from TCRdb applying MiXCR to the 5' RACE reads. The sample contains 7,000 to 10,000 distinct CDR3 sequences, almost 9.5% of which appear only once. Described time point: sample taken at primary tumor resection. Whole RNA from tumor, nontumor lung or frozen PBMC was sequenced unsorted. Germline loops: CDR1 DFQATT, CDR2 SNEGSKA (reference sequence). CDR3 size: 16 residues. The germline V and J ends were trimmed by 0 bases and 3 bases, with 14 bases remaining between them. The study, taken as a whole, reports: Higher tumor mutation counts went along with higher counts of expanded intratumoral alpha and beta TCRs. Roughly 6.6% of tumor T cells for alpha chains and about 13% for beta chains were estimated to be covered.

The sequenced sample was lung tumor tissue, obtained at surgery. V usage is TRBV20-1 and J usage is TRBJ1-4; no firm D call. This clonotype originated in a male donor with early-stage non-small cell lung cancer. The CDR3 region is CSARDRLGAANEKLFF. The CDR3 nucleotides read TGCAGTGCTAGAGATCGCCTGGGCGCAGCTAATGAAAAACTGTTTTTT.